This T cell receptor beta chain was profiled in a study of vaccination effects on CD4 cells after COVID-19. About the study: Two-dose vaccination with either BNT162b2 or mRNA-1273 was given to the participants.

Germline CDR1 MNHNS, CDR2 SASEGT. CDR3 size: 14 residues. J lost 4 bases, V lost 0 bases, and 2 bases had no gene match. The assay was immunoSEQ multiplex PCR, and TCRdb's table has in-frame clones only and misses some. The top ten clones hold roughly 11% of a sample with around 21,000 clones, almost 70% of them seen once. With regard to this clone: Its antigen is still unknown.

ViraFEST expansion of antigen-specific CD4+ T cells with viral peptide pools preceded sequencing. The culture ran for approximately 10 days before CD4+ T cells were isolated. Vaccinated recipients, who were negative for nucleocapsid antibodies, had no history of SARS-CoV-2 infection. The researchers cultured some 2 million PBMC per well with approximately 10 IU/ml IL-2 and roughly 10 ug/ml peptides. At days 3 and 7, half of the medium was exchanged for IL-2 medium. Study-wide results and caveats: Marked clonal contraction of infection- and vaccine-induced clones was seen late after vaccination.

This clonotype originated in a human donor who received a COVID-19 vaccine. The material was CD4+ T cells from PBMCs cultured with HCoV-NL63 spike peptides, obtained before COVID-19 vaccination. The chain is built from TRBV6-1 and TRBJ1-2; TRBD1 agrees at 7 bases. CDR3 DNA sequence: TGTGCCAGCAGTGAAGCCTCAGGGGGCTATGGCTACACCTTC. Protein: CASSEASGGYGYTF.